This T cell receptor (beta chain) was sequenced during a study of shared clonotypes between healthy human individuals. Genomic DNA (from each subset) was split evenly across several immunoSEQ plates. Clones were read by immunoSEQ multiplex PCR, and TCRdb kept only the in-frame ones, dropping some. The data contain about 690,000 clones, around 90% of them singletons. The receptor's source is a man younger than 30 in good health. Some clones in this sample may be carry-over from other donors' samples. The sample consisted of memory CD8+ T cells from PBMCs. Documented subset: CD45RO+ cells pooled with CCR7-negative TemRA cells.

The CDR3 spells CASSPGTGPWEQYF. In DNA form, the CDR3 reads TGTGCCAGCTCCCCCGGGACTGGCCCGTGGGAGCAGTACTTC. This chain uses TRBV27 with TRBJ2-7, with TRBD2 as a possible D gene (6 bases). Germline values: CDR1 MNHEY, CDR2 SMNVEV (reference sequence). V was pared by 8 bases and J by 7 bases, with 21 bases between. The CDR3 spans 14 residues.